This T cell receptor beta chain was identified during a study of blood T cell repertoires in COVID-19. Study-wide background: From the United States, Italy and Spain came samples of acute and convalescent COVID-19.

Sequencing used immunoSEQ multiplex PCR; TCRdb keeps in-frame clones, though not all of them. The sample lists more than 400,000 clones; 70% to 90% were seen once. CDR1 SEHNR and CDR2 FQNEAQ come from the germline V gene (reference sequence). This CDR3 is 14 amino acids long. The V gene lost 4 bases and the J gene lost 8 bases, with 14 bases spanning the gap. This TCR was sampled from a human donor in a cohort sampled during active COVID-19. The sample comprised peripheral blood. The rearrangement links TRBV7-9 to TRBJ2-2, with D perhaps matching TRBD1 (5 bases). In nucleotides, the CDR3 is TGTGCCAGCAGCTATCGCCAGGGTTTGGGGGAGCTGTTTTTT. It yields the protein CASSYRQGLGELFF.